These 26 T cell receptor beta chains originate from one sample sequenced in a study of a mutant IDH1 vaccine in newly diagnosed glioma. No antigen has been assigned to these receptors. The data were produced by immunoSEQ multiplex PCR, yet TCRdb's version contains in-frame clones alone and is incomplete. This sample carries around 30,000 clones, about four fifths of them seen once, and the ten largest clones take approximately 7.1%. This sample's time point: week 35, safety follow-up. Doses of 300 ug of mutant IDH1 20-mer peptide were given with topical imiquimod. The sample in question was PBMCs, obtained from a glioma patient whose treatment included an IDH1 peptide vaccine. Source of these receptors: a woman aged 18-35 years with glioma.

DNA for the CDR3: TGTGCCAGCAGTTTTTGGGACTACGAGCAGTACTTC. Translating gives CASSFWDYEQYF. This chain uses TRBV28 with TRBJ2-7; D ambiguous. The CDR3 spans 12 residues. Deletions cut 3 bases from V and 3 bases from J, with 6 bases between. Germline loops: CDR1 MDHEN, CDR2 SYDVKM.

This clone was seen a few times. The chain couples TRBV19 to TRBJ1-1; D unresolved. The CDR3 is 12 amino acids. V was shortened by 5 bases and J by 1 base, with 5 bases between the two germline ends. Germline CDR1 and CDR2: LNHDA and SQIVND (reference sequence). CDR3 coding DNA: TGTGCCAGTAGTTCTACGAACACTGAAGCTTTCTTT. This codes for CASSSTNTEAFF.

The DNA of the CDR3 is TGTGCCAGCAGTGAACAGGAAAACAATGAGCAGTTCTTC. Residues: CASSEQENNEQFF. The chain joins TRBV6-1 to TRBJ2-1; D is undetermined. V was trimmed by 2 bases and J by 5 bases, leaving 7 bases between them. The CDR3 runs 13 residues. CDR1 and CDR2 from the germline V gene are MNHNS and SASEGT.

The rearrangement joins TRBV6-6 to TRBJ1-2; D is undetermined. Germline V gene lookup returns CDR1 MNHNY and CDR2 SVGAGI (reference sequence). Deletions cut 6 bases from V and 4 bases from J, with 15 bases between. The CDR3 is 14 residues long. This CDR3 reads CASSYVAGGYGYTF. CDR3 bases: TGTGCCAGCAGCTACGTAGCAGGAGGCTATGGCTACACCTTC.

Written as DNA, the CDR3 is TGCGCCAGCAGCCTAGACGGGGACACTGAAGCTTTCTTT. It codes for CASSLDGDTEAFF. The rearrangement links TRBV4-1 to TRBJ1-1, with D unclear. Germline V gives CDR1 MGHRA, CDR2 YSYEKL. The CDR3 runs to 13 residues. V was cut by 4 bases and J by 3 bases, with 9 bases left in between.

The chain joins TRBV27 to TRBJ2-5; D uncertain. Deletions cut 7 bases from V and 0 bases from J, with 9 bases between. Germline CDR1 reads MNHEY; CDR2 reads SMNVEV (reference sequence). This CDR3 spans 13 amino acids. CDR3 sequence: CASKVSNQETQYF. The CDR3 bases are TGTGCCAGCAAGGTTAGCAACCAAGAGACCCAGTACTTC.

The genes are TRBV28 and TRBJ2-3, with D perhaps TRBD2 (5 bases). CDR3 length: 13 residues. In germline, CDR1 is MDHEN, CDR2 SYDVKM. V gave up 4 bases and J gave up 4 bases, with 9 bases separating them. DNA for the CDR3: TGTGCCAGCAGTTACCGGGGAGCAGATACGCAGTATTTT. Residues: CASSYRGADTQYF. The variable domain in full, with the rest retrieved from reference TRBV28 and TRBJ2-3, is DVKVTQSSRYLVKRTGEKVFLECVQDMDHENMFWYRQDPGLGLRLIYFSYDVKMKEKGDIPEGYSVSREKKERFSLILESASTNQTSMYLCASSYRGADTQYFGPGTRLTVL.

The J gene is TRBJ2-1, the V gene TRBV10-3; 8 bases are a match to TRBD2. V shed 3 bases and J 6 bases; nucleotides not matched to a gene: 7. The CDR3 is 15 amino acids. Germline assignment: CDR1 ENHRY and CDR2 SYGVKD. In DNA form, the CDR3 reads TGTGCCATCAGTGATCTGGGACTAGAGGGCAATGAGCAGTTCTTC. It codes for CAISDLGLEGNEQFF.

The rearrangement joins TRBV5-6 to TRBJ1-4; D is perhaps TRBD1 (6 bases). Trimming cost V 0 bases and J 3 bases, with 15 bases left between them. This CDR3 has 17 residues. CDR1 is SGHDT, CDR2 YYEEEE, per germline. The DNA of the CDR3 is TGTGCCAGCAGCTTGGCCGGACGGGGGCCAGCTAATGAAAAACTGTTTTTT. It translates to CASSLAGRGPANEKLFF. Drawing the rest from reference TRBV5-6 and TRBJ1-4, the complete variable domain is DAGVTQSPTHLIKTRGQQVTLRCSPKSGHDTVSWYQQALGQGPQFIFQYYEEEERQRGNFPDRFSGHQFPNYSSELNVNALLLGDSALYLCASSLAGRGPANEKLFFGSGTQLSVL.

This clone turned up a few times. The chain carries TRBV7-2 and TRBJ1-2, with D uncertain. The germline gives CDR1 SGHTA, CDR2 FQGNSA. V gave up 2 bases and J gave up 7 bases, with 8 bases separating them. This CDR3 region has 12 residues. The CDR3 DNA follows: TGTGCCAGCAGCTTAATGGAATCTGGCTACACCTTC. It translates to CASSLMESGYTF. The entire variable domain, with the rest obtained from reference TRBV7-2 and TRBJ1-2, is as follows: GAGVSQSPSNKVTEKGKDVELRCDPISGHTALYWYRQSLGQGLEFLIYFQGNSAPDKSGLPSDRFSAERTGGSVSTLTIQRTQQEDSAVYLCASSLMESGYTFGSGTRLTVV.

The chain carries TRBV7-2 and TRBJ1-5; D uncertain. Germline lookup yields CDR1 SGHTA and CDR2 FQGNSA. Between the trimmed V and J ends, which lost 5 bases and 5 bases, there was a span of 16 bases. This CDR3 has 15 residues. For the CDR3, the DNA is TGTGCCAGCAGCCGAACTCGGCAGCCGGATCAGCCCCAGCATTTT. Its translation is CASSRTRQPDQPQHF.

J is TRBJ1-2 and V is TRBV6-5, with no clear D. CDR3 length equals 12 residues. V shed 6 bases and J shed 2 bases, with 7 bases lying between them. The germline V gene encodes CDR1 MNHEY and CDR2 SVGAGI. CDR3 loop: CASRTGNYGYTF. CDR3 DNA: TGTGCCAGCAGGACGGGGAACTATGGCTACACCTTC.

The V gene is TRBV10-2, the J gene TRBJ2-1; possibly TRBD1 for D (5 bases). V was cut by 11 bases and J by 9 bases, with 14 bases left in between. This CDR3 spans 11 amino acids. CDR1 is WSHSY, CDR2 SAAADI, per germline. The DNA for the CDR3 is TGCGCCTCCCTCCAGGGTATTGAGCAGTTCTTC. It encodes CASLQGIEQFF.

This clone was counted between two and nine times. The chain uses TRBV7-6 and TRBJ1-3, with 10 bases identical to TRBD1. This CDR3 comprises 13 residues. V lost 6 bases to trimming and J lost 8 bases; unmatched junction nucleotides: 4. Germline assignment: CDR1 SGHVS and CDR2 FNYEAQ. The CDR3 nucleotides are TGTGCCAGCAGTGGGGACAGGGGTGACACCATATATTTT. Its protein product is CASSGDRGDTIYF.

The gene calls are TRBV7-2 and TRBJ2-1; the match to TRBD1 covers 8 bases. The CDR3 loop spans 16 amino acids. The germline gives CDR1 SGHTA, CDR2 FQGNSA. The junction had 11 bases not matched to a gene; V was cut back by 5 bases and J by 5 bases. The CDR3 nucleotides read TGTGCCAGCAGCCGGGGGCGGGACAGGTATCACAATGAGCAGTTCTTC. Its translation is CASSRGRDRYHNEQFF.

This clone was seen a single time. The V gene is TRBV7-2, the J gene TRBJ1-6; 11 bases line up with TRBD1. CDR3 length: 15 residues. The V segment lost 2 bases and the J segment 9 bases; nucleotides outside the gene matches: 3. CDR1 and CDR2 (germline): SGHTA, FQGNSA. This chain's CDR3 is CASSLIGTGGSPLHF. CDR3 coding DNA: TGTGCCAGCAGCTTAATCGGGACAGGGGGTTCACCCCTCCACTTT. The complete variable domain, with remaining parts taken from reference TRBV7-2 and TRBJ1-6, reads GAGVSQSPSNKVTEKGKDVELRCDPISGHTALYWYRQSLGQGLEFLIYFQGNSAPDKSGLPSDRFSAERTGGSVSTLTIQRTQQEDSAVYLCASSLIGTGGSPLHFGNGTRLTVT.

V and J are TRBV5-4 and TRBJ2-7, with 9 bases matching TRBD2. From germline, CDR1 is SGHNT and CDR2 YYREEE (reference sequence). The CDR3 totals 14 residues. Trimming at V came to 2 bases and at J to 2 bases, leaving 2 bases not matched to a gene. CDR3 protein: CASSFGGRAYEQYF. The DNA for the CDR3 is TGTGCCAGCAGCTTCGGCGGGAGGGCCTACGAGCAGTACTTC.

This sequence joins TRBV28 and TRBJ2-2; D perhaps matches TRBD1 (6 bases). This CDR3 contains 11 residues. The V and J ends lost 10 bases and 7 bases respectively, with 10 bases between them. The V gene's germline CDR1 is MDHEN and CDR2 SYDVKM. The CDR3 coding sequence is TGTGCCACCCACAGGGTCGGGGAGCTGTTTTTT. Protein sequence: CATHRVGELFF.

The chain carries TRBV6-5 and TRBJ2-7; TRBD2 aligns across 7 bases. The germline CDR1 and CDR2 sequences are MNHEY and SVGAGI. The ends lost 2 bases at V and 7 bases at J; junction bases unmatched: 11. This CDR3 has 15 residues. CDR3 residues: CASSYDGGGLGEQYF. CDR3 nucleotides: TGTGCCAGCAGTTACGATGGGGGAGGGCTGGGAGAGCAGTACTTC.

The rearrangement joins TRBV28 to TRBJ2-7; 10 positions agree with TRBD1. V lost 0 bases and J lost 6; bases outside the gene matches: 2. The CDR3 extends over 14 amino acids. CDR1 and CDR2 from the germline V gene are MDHEN and SYDVKM. CDR3 loop: CASSLWDRGIEQYF. The CDR3 DNA sequence: TGTGCCAGCAGTTTATGGGACAGGGGGATCGAGCAGTACTTC.

The chain has TRBV4-3 and TRBJ1-3, with D unclear. The CDR3 loop spans 18 amino acids. The germline V gene encodes CDR1 LGHNA and CDR2 YSLEER. The ends were cut back, 4 bases at V and 0 bases at J, with 19 bases in the middle. The CDR3 DNA follows: TGCGCCAGCAGCCCGGAGGTGGCGACCCAGCTCTCTGGAAACACCATATATTTT. Its translation is CASSPEVATQLSGNTIYF.

This chain joins TRBV19 and TRBJ1-1; maybe TRBD1 (6 bases). This CDR3 region has 15 residues. The V gene's germline CDR1 is LNHDA and CDR2 SQIVND (reference sequence). Trimming shortened V by 4 bases and J by 0 bases, and 12 bases separated the two germline ends. In nucleotides, the CDR3 is TGTGCCAGTAGTACGAGGGACAACATGAACACTGAAGCTTTCTTT. Its protein product is CASSTRDNMNTEAFF.

The chain links TRBV4-1 to TRBJ2-3; 11 positions agree with TRBD1. The germline V gene has CDR1 MGHRA and CDR2 YSYEKL. The CDR3 consists of 15 residues. The trim removed 4 bases at V and 1 base at J, leaving 1 base unmatched. This CDR3 is CASSPGQGGTDTQYF. DNA for the CDR3: TGCGCCAGCAGCCCGGGACAGGGGGGCACAGATACGCAGTATTTT.

This clone was observed a few times. The sample holds other DNA sequences that translate to the same CDR3. V usage is TRBV20-1 and J usage is TRBJ1-1, with D unclear. The CDR3 loop spans 11 amino acids. V lost 1 base and J 0 bases, leaving 0 bases between the germline ends. Germline lookup yields CDR1 DFQATT and CDR2 SNEGSKA (reference sequence). CDR3 loop: CSARVNTEAFF. The CDR3 nucleotides are TGCAGTGCTAGAGTGAACACTGAAGCTTTCTTT.

This clone was observed once. The rearrangement joins TRBV11-2 to TRBJ2-7; D possibly corresponds to TRBD2 (5 bases). Looked up from germline, CDR1 is SGHAT and CDR2 is FQNNGV. Trimming shortened V by 4 bases and J by 6 bases, and 16 bases separated the two germline ends. The CDR3 contains 14 residues. The CDR3 DNA is TGTGCCAGCAGCTCCTTTCTGGAGGTTTCCGAGCAGTACTTC. Translating it yields CASSSFLEVSEQYF.

The V call is TRBV7-2, the J call TRBJ1-2; unclear D gene. Germline-derived CDR1 and CDR2 are SGHTA and FQGNSA. The CDR3 is 14 amino acids. V lost 3 bases and J lost 5, with 13 bases in between. This CDR3 reads CASSFGSLGYGYTF. In DNA, the CDR3 is TGTGCCAGCAGCTTTGGCTCATTGGGGTATGGCTACACCTTC.